These T cell receptor beta chains were read from a single sample in a study of shared clonotypes between healthy human individuals. Sequenced by immunoSEQ multiplex PCR; TCRdb stores in-frame clones only, minus some. This repertoire shows 950,000 to 1,300,000 clones, under 80% found once; its top ten account for over 1.3%. Sequencing was performed on memory CD4+ T cells sorted from blood. The receptors come from a man aged 18 to 29 in good health. Both conserved end residues are part of each CDR3. A D gene is named only where the DNA matches it firmly. The listing skips clone size in some rows; elsewhere it reads once, few, many or a size class.

j_call clone_size v_call d_call cdr3_nt cdr3_aa
TRBJ2-7 NA TRBV25-1 NA TGTGCCAGCAGTGATTCCGGGACCTCCTACGAGCAGTACTTC CASSDSGTSYEQYF
TRBJ1-2 NA TRBV6-6 NA TGTGCCAGCAGTCGGACCTCCGACCCCGTTAACTATGGCTACACCTTC CASSRTSDPVNYGYTF
TRBJ1-5 NA TRBV6-1 NA TGTGCCAGCAGTGAAACCCTCGGGACCTCATTTGGGCAGCCCCAGCATTTT CASSETLGTSFGQPQHF
TRBJ2-7 NA TRBV4-3 TRBD2 TGCGCCAGCAGCCAAGATCCCCTAGCGGGAGTTTACGAGCAGTACTTC CASSQDPLAGVYEQYF
TRBJ2-1 NA TRBV11-3 TRBD2 TGTGCCAGCAGCTCAGGTCGGACTAGCGGGAGCGAGGATGAGCAGTTCTTC CASSSGRTSGSEDEQFF
TRBJ2-5 few TRBV27 NA TGTGCCAGCAGCCTAAATGGGGGCCCTCAGTACTTC CASSLNGGPQYF
TRBJ1-6 NA TRBV5-1 NA TGCGCCAGCAGCTTGGACAGTTTAATAAATTCACCCCTCCACTTT CASSLDSLINSPLHF
TRBJ1-2 NA TRBV6-5 NA TGTGCCAGCAGTTACCCCACCGGGACGCCACTTGGGGGCTACACCTTC CASSYPTGTPLGGYTF
TRBJ2-5 NA TRBV5-4 NA TGTGCCAGCAGCTTGGGAGGACAGCTTCAAGAGACCCAGTACTTC CASSLGGQLQETQYF
TRBJ2-7 NA TRBV5-6 NA TGTGCCAGCAGCTCACGGGTCCGCGGCTACGAGCAGTACTTC CASSSRVRGYEQYF
TRBJ1-1 NA TRBV6-5 NA TGTGCCAGCAGTCACGATGGGGGGGCTGAAGCTTTCTTT CASSHDGGAEAFF
TRBJ2-5 NA TRBV4-1 NA TGCGCCAGCAGTCAAGATGTGGCAGGAGGGAAGACCCAGTACTTC CASSQDVAGGKTQYF
TRBJ2-1 NA TRBV2 TRBD2 TGTGCCAGCAGGCCCCAGGCGGGAGGATGGAATGAGCAGTTCTTC CASRPQAGGWNEQFF
TRBJ1-1 few TRBV28 NA TGTGCCAGCAGTTCGCTGGACACTGAAGCTTTCTTT CASSSLDTEAFF
TRBJ2-7 NA TRBV2 NA TGTGCCAGCAGTGATTGGGGGACCTCCTACGAGCAGTACTTC CASSDWGTSYEQYF
TRBJ1-6 NA TRBV6-1 TRBD1 TGTGCCAGCAGCGTGGACAGGGTGGTCAAATCACCCCTCCACTTT CASSVDRVVKSPLHF
TRBJ2-7 NA TRBV10-3 NA TGTGCCATCGGGAGGAGCTCCTACGAGCAGTACTTC CAIGRSSYEQYF
TRBJ2-3 NA TRBV5-1 TRBD1 TGCGCCAGCAGCTCCGGGACAGGGAGAGATACGCAGTATTTT CASSSGTGRDTQYF
TRBJ2-1 few TRBV4-1 TRBD2 TGCGCCAGGACTAGCGGAGCCTACAATGAGCAGTTCTTC CARTSGAYNEQFF
TRBJ2-5 NA TRBV30 NA TGTGCCTGGGGGATTGGGGAGACCCAGTACTTC CAWGIGETQYF
TRBJ1-5 NA TRBV5-8 NA TGTGCCAGCAGCGCCGCGGGGGGTGGTAATCAGCCCCAGCATTTT CASSAAGGGNQPQHF
TRBJ1-4 NA TRBV5-5 NA TGTGCCAGCAGTCCTCAGGGCGGTCGTGATGAAAAACTGTTTTTT CASSPQGGRDEKLFF
TRBJ2-1 NA TRBV15 NA TGTGCCACCAGCCATTCTGGCCTCGGGGGACCAGCCTACAATGAGCAGTTCTTC CATSHSGLGGPAYNEQFF
TRBJ2-7 NA TRBV19 NA TGTGCCAGTGATCCTCGTGTTATGCAGTACTTC CASDPRVMQYF
TRBJ2-7 NA TRBV20-1 NA TGCAGTGCTTTTACCCGCAACGAGCAGTACTTC CSAFTRNEQYF
TRBJ2-2 few TRBV5-6 TRBD1 TGTGCCAGCAGCGCCCGGGACAGAAACACCGGGGAGCTGTTTTTT CASSARDRNTGELFF
TRBJ1-6 few TRBV4-1 NA TGCGCCAGCAGCCAAGAATCGCGGTACCCGGCTAGTAATTCACCCCTCCACTTT CASSQESRYPASNSPLHF
TRBJ2-1 NA TRBV7-8 TRBD2 TGTGCCAGCAGCTCAGCGACTAGCGCTATCGACAACAATGAGCAGTTCTTC CASSSATSAIDNNEQFF
TRBJ2-7 NA TRBV19 TRBD2 TGTGCCAGTAGAGGACTAGCGTTACCCTCCTACGAGCAGTACTTC CASRGLALPSYEQYF
TRBJ2-3 NA TRBV2 NA TGTGCCAGCAGTAGACTAGTGGCGGGCACAGATACGCAGTATTTT CASSRLVAGTDTQYF
TRBJ1-4 once TRBV2 TRBD1 TGTGCCAGCAGTCGACAGGGGCGTGAAAAACTGTTTTTT CASSRQGREKLFF
TRBJ2-5 NA TRBV5-1 TRBD2 TGCGCCAGCAGCACGGGGACTAGCGGGGGGAAAGAGACCCAGTACTTC CASSTGTSGGKETQYF
TRBJ2-2 once TRBV7-7 NA TGTGCTAGCAGCTTTGGGGGGAACACCGGGGAGCTGTTTTTT CASSFGGNTGELFF
TRBJ2-3 once TRBV30 NA TGTGCCTGGAAGGGTGGGCGGGTAATAGATACGCAGTATTTT CAWKGGRVIDTQYF
TRBJ1-5 NA TRBV28 TRBD1 TGTGCCAGCATAGGGGGACAGGACAATCAGCCCCAGCATTTT CASIGGQDNQPQHF
TRBJ1-2 NA TRBV7-9 TRBD1 TGTGCCAGCAGCCCTGGACAGGGGTCGCTCTATGGCTACACCTTC CASSPGQGSLYGYTF
TRBJ1-4 NA TRBV7-2 NA TGTGCCAGCAGCTTAGGCCGGGGACGCGGTGAAAAACTGTTTTTT CASSLGRGRGEKLFF
TRBJ2-7 NA TRBV2 NA TGTGCCAGCAGTCCGGACTTGCTCTACGAGCAGTACTTC CASSPDLLYEQYF
TRBJ1-6 NA TRBV19 NA TGTGCCAGTAGTAAAGGCGGAGGCAGCTCCTATAATTCACCCCTCCACTTT CASSKGGGSSYNSPLHF
TRBJ1-2 NA TRBV5-6 TRBD1 TGTGCCAGCAGCTGCGGGACAGGGGTCGATGGCTACACCTTC CASSCGTGVDGYTF
TRBJ2-5 NA TRBV2 NA TGTGCCAACCGGGACAACCAAGAGACCCAGTACTTC CANRDNQETQYF
TRBJ2-7 NA TRBV11-3 NA TGTGCCAGCAGCTTAGGCCATGGCGCCGAGCAGTACTTC CASSLGHGAEQYF
TRBJ2-1 NA TRBV7-9 NA TGTGCCAGCAGCTTACGCGGGGCTAGCTATGAGCAGTTCTTC CASSLRGASYEQFF
TRBJ2-5 NA TRBV2 TRBD2 TGTGCCAGCAGTGGGCGGGAGGAGACCCAGTACTTC CASSGREETQYF
TRBJ2-7 few TRBV5-1 NA TGCGCCAGCAGCGTCGAGGGGTCCCTCTTCTACGAGCAGTACTTC CASSVEGSLFYEQYF
TRBJ2-1 few TRBV19 TRBD2 TGTGCCAGTAGTTCACCCGGGACTAGCGGGGGCGACAATGAGCAGTTCTTC CASSSPGTSGGDNEQFF
TRBJ1-4 NA TRBV6-6 NA TGTGCCAGCACACCTCCAGGGGAGTTTGAAAAACTGTTTTTT CASTPPGEFEKLFF